This T cell receptor (beta chain) is from a study of blood T cell repertoires in COVID-19. Sequencing used immunoSEQ multiplex PCR; TCRdb keeps in-frame clones, though not all of them. The sample lists 200,000 to 250,000 clones; approximately 84% were seen once. The receptor was derived from a woman between 45 and 60 years old with active or convalescent COVID-19. The sequenced sample was peripheral blood.

The DNA for the CDR3 is TGTGCCAGCGTTTGGGACGCGGGAAGTTTGTCACCCCTCCACTTT. It translates to CASVWDAGSLSPLHF. The chain is built from TRBV9 and TRBJ1-6, with D tentatively TRBD1 (5 bases). The CDR3 length is 15 residues. The V gene's germline CDR1 is SGDLS and CDR2 YYNGEE. V was cut by 7 bases and J by 10 bases, with 21 bases left in between.